This T cell receptor beta chain was sequenced during a study of cytomegalovirus exposure and HLA in healthy donors. Overall study: Early on, a data release was issued that held approximately 78 million unique TCRs from HLA-typed donors. Findings and caveats of the study: Cytomegalovirus status was reportedly diagnosed by the classifier with high specificity and sensitivity.

In the PCR, 60 Vbeta and 13 Jbeta primers were used. Source study methods: As a later analysis found, there were about 80 million unique TCR beta chains, of which 8.5 million to 13 million were shared. Using immunoSEQ multiplex PCR, the repertoire was profiled, and TCRdb retains in-frame clones only, with some absent. V and J calls and clone size follow that table, whereas D and trimming were derived from the DNA. The sample carries approximately 190,000 clones, 80% to 85% recorded once. Comment on this clone: Its antigen is unidentified.

This CDR3 spans 12 amino acids. Germline assignment: CDR1 GTSNPN and CDR2 SVGIG (reference sequence). The TCR comes from a man between 40 and 49 years old in good health and CMV-seropositive. Material: PBMCs. V and J are TRBV30 and TRBJ2-5; D possibly corresponds to TRBD1 (6 bases). With the DNA end fitting TRBJ2-7 better, the J assignment may be wrong. For the CDR3, the DNA is TGTGCCGCCCGGGACACCACCTACGAGCAGTACTTC. Its protein product is CAARDTTYEQYF.